Below, 16 T cell receptor beta chains from the same sample are listed, as sequenced in a study of Tregs in tolerant kidney transplant recipients. Profiling relied on immunoSEQ multiplex PCR, and the TCRdb table lists in-frame clones only, not all of them. Recorded for this sample: 50,000 or so clones. The sequenced sample was CD4+ T cells from blood, obtained before the transplant. The receptor source for this set is a human donor who received a combined kidney and bone marrow transplant.

On this clone itself: The read ends 3 residues shy of where the CDR3 ends; the end is completed using the germline J gene. The chain links TRBV2 to TRBJ2-5, with TRBD2 matching 14 bases. The CDR3 spans 19 residues. The germline CDR1 and CDR2 sequences are SNHLY and FYNNEI. The J segment lost 1 base and the V segment lost 5 bases, leaving 12 bases of the junction unmatched. Incomplete CDR3 DNA: TGTGCCAGCAGTCCATACGGACTAGCGGGGGGCGGCCCCCAAGAGACC. This gives the protein CASSPYGLAGGGPQET. In full, the CDR3 is CASSPYGLAGGGPQETQYF.

For this clone: The read ends 3 residues before the CDR3 terminus; that terminus is restored from the germline J gene. The chain recombines TRBV7-9 with TRBJ2-7, with 9 positions matching TRBD1. The ends lost 3 bases at V and 4 bases at J; junction bases unmatched: 4. Germline CDR1 is SEHNR and CDR2 is FQNEAQ (reference sequence). The CDR3 extends over 14 amino acids. CDR3 amino acids: CASSLTGGSYEQYF. The part of the CDR3 DNA that was read is TGTGCCAGCAGCTTGACAGGGGGTAGTTACGAG.

Notes on this clone: The read comes to an end 3 residues before the CDR3 does, leaving the germline J gene to fill in the end. The rearrangement uses TRBV7-9 and TRBJ1-2, with D perhaps TRBD1 (5 bases). The V gene's germline CDR1 is SEHNR and CDR2 FQNEAQ (reference sequence). The CDR3 has 15 residues. The CDR3 sequence is CASSLALGKGEGYTF. CDR3 bases read: TGTGCCAGCAGCTTAGCCCTAGGGAAAGGGGAAGGC.

A remark on this clone: The missing CDR3 end, 3 residues past where the read stops, is filled in from the germline J gene. The rearrangement uses TRBV2 and TRBJ2-7; possibly TRBD1 for D (5 bases). CDR3 length: 15 amino acids. Germline-derived CDR1 and CDR2 are SNHLY and FYNNEI. With 2 bases removed from V and 2 bases from J, the gap between germline ends came to 13 bases. CDR3 DNA (partial): TGTGCCAGCAGTGAAACCAGGGCTATAACCTACGAG. Its translation: CASSETRAITYE. The CDR3, in full, reads CASSETRAITYEQYF.

Turning to this clone: The read ends 3 residues early relative to the CDR3; the germline J gene fills the gap. This chain links TRBV6-1 with TRBJ1-2; 7 bases line up with TRBD1. Germline CDR1 MNHNS, CDR2 SASEGT. The CDR3 has 13 residues. CDR3 region: CASSGDRPAFYTF. The part of the CDR3 DNA that was read is TGTGCCAGCAGTGGGGACAGACCCGCGTTC.

Note on this clone: The DNA ends 3 residues before the CDR3 does, and the rest of the CDR3 is filled in from the germline J gene. The gene calls are TRBV18 and TRBJ2-1, with D perhaps matching TRBD1 (6 bases). CDR1 and CDR2 (germline): KGHSH, LQKENI. The CDR3 runs 15 residues. Trimming left V 0 bases short and J 9 bases short, with 15 bases between. This chain's CDR3 is CASSPPLQGLGEQFF. Incomplete CDR3 DNA: TGTGCCAGCTCACCACCTCTTCAGGGGCTGGGTGAG.

Regarding this clone: From the germline J gene comes the end of the CDR3, since the read stops 3 residues before it. The J gene is TRBJ2-3, the V gene TRBV19; the D gene is possibly TRBD1 (6 bases). CDR1 is LNHDA, CDR2 SQIVND, per germline (reference sequence). Trimming cost V 0 bases and J 4 bases, with 17 bases left between them. There are 17 residues in the CDR3. The sequenced part of the CDR3 DNA is TGTGCCAGTAGTATAGAGAGGAGACAGGACCCGGCAGATACG. It codes for CASSIERRQDPADT. The CDR3, in full, reads CASSIERRQDPADTQYF. The full variable domain, completed using reference TRBV19 and TRBJ2-3, is DGGITQSPKYLFRKEGQNVTLSCEQNLNHDAMYWYRQDPGQGLRLIYYSQIVNDFQKGDIAEGYSVSREKKESFPLTVTSAQKNPTAFYLCASSIERRQDPADTQYFGPGTRLTVL.

A note on this clone: The CDR3 end is not reached by the read, which stops 3 residues before it; the germline J gene fills it in. This chain joins TRBV19 and TRBJ1-5; a possible D gene is TRBD1 (6 bases). V lost 7 bases and J lost 4, with 17 bases in between. The CDR3 spans 15 residues. Germline V gene lookup returns CDR1 LNHDA and CDR2 SQIVND (reference sequence). The chain's CDR3 is CASTTVGTQNQPQHF. The CDR3 DNA, read in part, is TGTGCCAGTACCACTGTTGGGACACAAAATCAGCCC.

To note about this clone: The read gets to within 3 residues of the CDR3 end, and the germline J gene fills in the rest. The chain couples TRBV5-1 to TRBJ2-3; 10 bases are shared with TRBD2. This CDR3 is 16 amino acids long. V lost 0 bases, J lost 0 bases, and 1 base stayed unmatched. CDR1 is SGHRS and CDR2 is YFSETQ in the germline V gene. The part of the CDR3 DNA that was read is TGCGCCAGCAGCTTGGGGACTAGCGGAAGCACAGATACG. The encoded protein is CASSLGTSGSTDT. The CDR3 in full is CASSLGTSGSTDTQYF.

As regards this clone: The CDR3 end lies 3 residues beyond the end of the read and is filled in from the germline J gene. The rearrangement uses TRBV7-2 and TRBJ2-7, with 7 positions matching TRBD2. CDR1 and CDR2 (germline): SGHTA, FQGNSA. After removal of 3 bases from V and 5 bases from J, the junction contained 4 bases not matched to a gene. The CDR3 is 13 residues long. CDR3 DNA (partial): TGTGCCAGCAGCTTTAGACTAGCCGACGAG. It codes for CASSFRLADE. The full CDR3 is CASSFRLADEQYF.

A remark on this clone: The read terminates 3 residues before the CDR3 end, so the remaining end is supplied by the germline J gene. The chain has TRBV10-3 and TRBJ1-6; the D gene is possibly TRBD1 (5 bases). CDR1 is ENHRY and CDR2 is SYGVKD in the germline V gene. The CDR3 length is 15 residues. Trimming shortened V by 3 bases and J by 10 bases, and 16 bases separated the two germline ends. CDR3 amino acids: CAISDTGQGKSPLHF. The sequenced part of the CDR3 DNA is TGTGCCATCAGTGATACTGGGCAGGGTAAATCACCC.

To note about this clone: From the germline J gene comes the end of the CDR3, since the read stops 3 residues before it. The gene calls are TRBV18 and TRBJ2-2; D unclear. Between the trimmed V and J ends, which lost 1 base and 0 bases, there was a span of 6 bases. Germline V gene data show CDR1 as KGHSH and CDR2 as LQKENI. The CDR3 contains 15 residues. CDR3 bases read: TGTGCCAGCTCACCACTGACAACGAACACCGGGGAG. Its protein product is CASSPLTTNTGE. The entire CDR3 sequence reads CASSPLTTNTGELFF.

As regards this clone: Read sequence stops 3 residues before the CDR3 end, and the germline J gene provides the missing end. This chain connects TRBV19 to TRBJ2-1, with D possibly matching TRBD1 (6 bases). Germline loops: CDR1 LNHDA, CDR2 SQIVND (reference sequence). This CDR3 contains 17 residues. Trimming pared 3 bases from V and 6 bases from J, leaving 21 bases between. CDR3 DNA (partial): TGTGCCAGTAGTATGGGCCGACCGGGGTACAGGGTCAATGAG. Encoded protein: CASSMGRPGYRVNE. The full CDR3 protein reads CASSMGRPGYRVNEQFF. The whole variable domain, filled in from reference TRBV19 and TRBJ2-1, reads DGGITQSPKYLFRKEGQNVTLSCEQNLNHDAMYWYRQDPGQGLRLIYYSQIVNDFQKGDIAEGYSVSREKKESFPLTVTSAQKNPTAFYLCASSMGRPGYRVNEQFFGPGTRLTVL.

Comments on this clone: The CDR3 end falls 3 residues outside the read, so it is completed with the germline J gene. The chain is built from TRBV6-4 and TRBJ2-1, with D possibly matching TRBD2 (7 bases). The CDR3 contains 15 residues. Trimming removed 6 bases at V and 7 bases at J, with 19 bases between. Germline V lookup: CDR1 MRHNA, CDR2 SNTAGT. The DNA read from the CDR3 is TGTGCCAGCAGCGAAGACAGGTTGGGAGGGAATGAG. It yields the protein CASSEDRLGGNE. The full-length CDR3 reads as CASSEDRLGGNEQFF.

Comments on this clone: The CDR3 end lies 3 residues beyond the end of the read and is filled in from the germline J gene. The rearrangement joins TRBV12-3 or TRBV12-4 to TRBJ1-2; D is undetermined. The CDR3 is made up of 12 amino acids. Deletions cut 6 bases from V and 7 bases from J, with 12 bases between. The sequenced CDR3 bases are TGTGCCAGCAGCGAGCGGTGGATTGGC. It encodes CASSERWIG. The complete CDR3 reads CASSERWIGYTF.

A remark on this clone: The read ends 3 residues shy of where the CDR3 ends; the end is completed using the germline J gene. J is TRBJ1-6 and V is TRBV6-2 or TRBV6-3, with 7 bases aligning to TRBD1. The CDR3 sequence is 16 residues long. CDR1 is MNHEY and CDR2 is SVGEGT in the germline V gene. Trimming cost V 8 bases and J 0 bases; bases outside gene matches: 7. The CDR3: CASGGQTSSYNSPLHF. The DNA read from the CDR3 is TGTGCCAGCGGGGGACAGACGAGCTCCTATAATTCACCC.